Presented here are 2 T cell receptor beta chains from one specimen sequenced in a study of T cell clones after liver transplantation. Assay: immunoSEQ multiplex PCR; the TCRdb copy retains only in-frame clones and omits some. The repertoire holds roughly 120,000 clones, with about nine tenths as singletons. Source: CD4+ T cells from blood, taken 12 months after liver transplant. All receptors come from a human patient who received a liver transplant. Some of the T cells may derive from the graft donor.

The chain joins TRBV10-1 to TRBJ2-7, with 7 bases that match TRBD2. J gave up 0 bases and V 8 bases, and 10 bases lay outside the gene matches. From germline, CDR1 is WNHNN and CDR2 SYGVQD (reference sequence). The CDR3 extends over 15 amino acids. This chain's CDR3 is CASAYREGTSYEQYF. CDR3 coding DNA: TGCGCCAGCGCATATAGGGAGGGCACCTCCTACGAGCAGTACTTC.

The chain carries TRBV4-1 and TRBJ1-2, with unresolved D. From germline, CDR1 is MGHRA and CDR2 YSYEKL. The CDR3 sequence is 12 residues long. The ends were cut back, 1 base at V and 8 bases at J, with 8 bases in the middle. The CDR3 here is CASSQAWGGYTF. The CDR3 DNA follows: TGCGCCAGCAGCCAAGCGTGGGGAGGCTACACCTTC.